The 21 T cell receptor beta chains presented below share a single source sample, sequenced in a study of CD8+CD57+ T cells in acquired aplastic anemia. Both TCR beta VDJ combination and CDR3 sequence profiling were carried out. Genomic DNA was the template for this profiling. TCRdb analysed the reads with MiXCR anew, one entry per CDR3 protein. This sample has some 200,000 distinct CDR3 sequences; approximately 52% occur once, and the top ten carry roughly 2%. Patients picked for sequencing had shown CD8+CD57+ cell expansion detected by flow cytometry. Source material: sorted CD4+, CD8+, or CD8+CD57+ T cells (not recorded which) from PBMCs. Receptors were obtained from a human donor with aplastic anemia.

This clonotype was detected many times. The rearrangement joins TRBV3-1 to TRBJ1-1; perhaps TRBD1 as D (6 bases). The CDR3 runs 13 residues. From germline, CDR1 is LGHDT and CDR2 YNNKEL (reference sequence). V lost 4 bases and J lost 5, with 11 bases in between. The CDR3 sequence is CASSPQGKTEAFF. The CDR3 DNA is TGTGCCAGCAGCCCACAGGGAAAGACTGAAGCTTTCTTT.

This clonotype showed up many times. The chain combines TRBV7-2 with TRBJ1-2; 9 bases line up with TRBD1. CDR3 length: 15 amino acids. CDR1 is SGHTA, CDR2 FQGNSA, per germline. V shed 5 bases and J 14 bases; nucleotides not matched to a gene: 18. The CDR3 DNA is TGTGCCAGCAGCGCCCTCTTATCCGGGACAGGGTCTAAGACCTTC. Its translation: CASSALLSGTGSKTF.

The chain recombines TRBV7-2 with TRBJ2-5, with D unclear. The germline CDR1 and CDR2 sequences are SGHTA and FQGNSA. The CDR3 length is 12 residues. V lost 5 bases and J lost 4, with 8 bases in between. This CDR3 reads CASSPNLETQYF. CDR3 coding DNA: TGTGCCAGCAGCCCTAATCTAGAGACCCAGTACTTC. Supplemented by reference TRBV7-2 and TRBJ2-5, the full variable domain reads GAGVSQSPSNKVTEKGKDVELRCDPISGHTALYWYRQSLGQGLEFLIYFQGNSAPDKSGLPSDRFSAERTGGSVSTLTIQRTQQEDSAVYLCASSPNLETQYFGPGTRLLVL.

As regards this clonotype: The CDR3 does not end in the conserved phenylalanine or tryptophan, so this is likely a read error. The DNA is left out, because the CDR3 cannot be placed on it with certainty; the CDR3 is given as TCRdb lists it. The chain joins TRBV5-6 to TRBJ2-7; the table calls TRBD1, which could not be checked here. The CDR3 adds up to 10 amino acids, both ends counted. CDR1 SGHDT and CDR2 YYEEEE come from the germline V gene. This CDR3 is CASSPGRGSL.

The rearrangement uses TRBV2 and TRBJ2-7, with D possibly being TRBD2 (5 bases). The V gene's germline CDR1 is SNHLY and CDR2 FYNNEI. The CDR3 length is 14 residues. V was pared by 5 bases and J by 1 base, with 12 bases between. CDR3 amino acids: CASSYGEGSYEQYF. DNA of the CDR3: TGTGCCAGCAGTTACGGGGAAGGGTCCTACGAGCAGTACTTC.

This clonotype has only a few counts. The chain employs TRBV24-1 and TRBJ2-5; D unclear. The CDR3 contains 12 residues. V lost 4 bases to trimming and J lost 3 bases, with 5 bases between them. Germline CDR1 KGHDR, CDR2 SFDVKD. The CDR3 coding sequence is TGTGCCACCAGTGAGGGGAAAGAGACCCAGTACTTC. As protein: CATSEGKETQYF.

The V gene is TRBV5-1, the J gene TRBJ1-2; TRBD1 might be the D (5 bases). This CDR3 spans 15 amino acids. CDR1 and CDR2 from the germline V gene are SGHRS and YFSETQ. V gave up 4 bases and J gave up 0 bases, with 13 bases separating them. The CDR3: CASSLWDEANYGYTF. In nucleotides, the CDR3 is TGCGCCAGCAGCCTCTGGGACGAAGCTAACTATGGCTACACCTTC.

CDR3 region: CASSSVGITEAFF. As DNA, the CDR3 is TGTGCCAGCAGTTCAGTAGGGATAACTGAAGCTTTCTTT. This chain uses TRBV27 with TRBJ1-1; D not certain. Germline V gene data show CDR1 as MNHEY and CDR2 as SMNVEV (reference sequence). Deletions cut 4 bases from V and 5 bases from J, with 11 bases between. This CDR3 contains 13 residues.

The V gene is TRBV5-1, the J gene TRBJ2-7; D tentatively reads TRBD1 or TRBD2 (5 bases each). Trimming took 5 bases from V and 3 from J, leaving 12 bases between them. CDR3 size: 13 residues. The germline V gene encodes CDR1 SGHRS and CDR2 YFSETQ. Here the CDR3 DNA reads TGCGCCAGCAGACTCGGGACCTACTACGAGCAGTACTTC. This sequence encodes CASRLGTYYEQYF. The full variable domain, its missing parts supplied by reference TRBV5-1 and TRBJ2-7, is KAGVTQTPRYLIKTRGQQVTLSCSPISGHRSVSWYQQTPGQGLQFLFEYFSETQRNKGNFPGRFSGRQFSNSRSEMNVSTLELGDSALYLCASRLGTYYEQYFGPGTRLTVT.

The rearrangement links TRBV7-9 to TRBJ2-5, with D unresolved. Germline CDR1 reads SEHNR; CDR2 reads FQNEAQ (reference sequence). The CDR3 is made up of 14 amino acids. V was clipped by 2 bases and J by 0 bases, with 7 bases between them. This chain's CDR3 is CASSLLADQETQYF. In nucleotides, the CDR3 is TGTGCCAGCAGCTTACTGGCGGACCAAGAGACCCAGTACTTC.

In this sample, this clonotype turned up many times. The rearrangement links TRBV29-1 to TRBJ2-3; TRBD1 aligns across 8 bases. From germline, CDR1 is SQVTM and CDR2 ANQGSEA. V shed 3 bases and J 8 bases; nucleotides not matched to a gene: 7. This CDR3 has 13 residues. CDR3 in DNA: TGCAGCGTTGAGGCAGGGGGCGCAGGTACGCAGTATTTT. Amino acids: CSVEAGGAGTQYF.

About this clonotype: It may be a read error: a sequence one base away is much more abundant. J is TRBJ2-1 and V is TRBV2; 7 nucleotides line up with TRBD2. Germline lookup yields CDR1 SNHLY and CDR2 FYNNEI. CDR3 length equals 12 residues. Germline trimming cut 6 bases from V and 8 bases from J; bases unmatched to any gene: 4. The DNA for the CDR3 is TGTGCCAGCAGCCGGGGGGTGGATGAGCAGTTCTTC. It translates to CASSRGVDEQFF.

This clonotype was seen only once. A much more abundant neighbour one base away suggests this may be a read error. CDR3 nucleotides: TGTGCCAGCAGCCCGGGTACAGGGAGAGGGCCCTACGAGCAGTACTTC. Encoded protein: CASSPGTGRGPYEQYF. This chain connects TRBV11-2 to TRBJ2-7; D is perhaps TRBD1 (6 bases). This CDR3 spans 16 amino acids. Germline lookup yields CDR1 SGHAT and CDR2 FQNNGV. V was shortened by 5 bases and J by 2 bases, with 19 bases between the two germline ends.

A note on this clonotype: The junction does not match germline at one end; this may be a read error. The rearrangement links TRBV9 to TRBJ2-5; possible D gene TRBD2, 5 bases. CDR3 length equals 13 residues. Germline loops: CDR1 SGDLS, CDR2 YYNGEE. CDR3 in amino acids: CASSDTYRETQHF. The DNA of the CDR3 is TGTGCCAGCAGCGATACGTATAGGGAGACCCAGCACTTC.

V and J are TRBV19 and TRBJ2-2; no definite D call. V lost 7 bases and J 2 bases, leaving 11 bases between the germline ends. This CDR3 region has 14 residues. The V gene's germline CDR1 is LNHDA and CDR2 SQIVND (reference sequence). The CDR3 sequence: CASIPRHNTGELFF. CDR3 DNA: TGTGCCAGTATACCCCGACACAACACCGGGGAGCTGTTTTTT. The full variable domain, rest sourced from reference TRBV19 and TRBJ2-2, is DGGITQSPKYLFRKEGQNVTLSCEQNLNHDAMYWYRQDPGQGLRLIYYSQIVNDFQKGDIAEGYSVSREKKESFPLTVTSAQKNPTAFYLCASIPRHNTGELFFGEGSRLTVL.

This chain uses TRBV5-1 with TRBJ1-2, with D perhaps matching TRBD1 (5 bases). V lost 4 bases, J lost 5 bases, and 12 bases lay in between. The germline V gene has CDR1 SGHRS and CDR2 YFSETQ. The CDR3 extends over 13 amino acids. CDR3 protein: CASSPMGGYGYTF. CDR3 sequence (DNA): TGCGCCAGCAGCCCAATGGGGGGATATGGCTACACCTTC.

The rearrangement links TRBV15 to TRBJ1-3, with D uncertain. Per germline, CDR1 LNHNV and CDR2 YYDKDF (reference sequence). The CDR3 sequence is 16 residues long. The ends were cut back, 0 bases at V and 0 bases at J, with 9 bases in the middle. In nucleotides, the CDR3 is TGTGCCACCAGCAGAGATTACGGGAGCTCTGGAAACACCATATATTTT. Amino acid sequence: CATSRDYGSSGNTIYF. Using reference TRBV15 and TRBJ1-3 for the parts outside the CDR3, the full variable domain is DAMVIQNPRYQVTQFGKPVTLSCSQTLNHNVMYWYQQKSSQAPKLLFHYYDKDFNNEADTPDNFQSRRPNTSFCFLDIRSPGLGDTAMYLCATSRDYGSSGNTIYFGEGSWLTVV.

Written as DNA, the CDR3 is TGTGCCACCAGTAATACGGGACTCGCGGGAGGCTACACCTTC. This translates into CATSNTGLAGGYTF. The rearrangement links TRBV24-1 to TRBJ1-2; tentatively, D is TRBD1 (5 bases). Per the germline V gene, CDR1 is KGHDR and CDR2 is SFDVKD. The CDR3 has 14 residues. Trimming cost V 6 bases and J 8 bases, with 18 bases left between them.

This clonotype showed up just a few times. The V and J genes are TRBV25-1 and TRBJ2-7; 7 positions agree with TRBD1. V shed 6 bases, J shed 3 bases, and the junction held 5 bases outside the gene matches. CDR3 length: 13 residues. Germline V CDR1 and CDR2: MGHDK, SYGVNS. The CDR3 reads CASRGTVRYEQYF. As DNA, the CDR3 is TGTGCCAGCAGGGGGACAGTGCGCTACGAGCAGTACTTC.

This clonotype has just a few counts. A read error may account for a junction end that differs from germline. This chain connects TRBV19 to TRBJ2-2; D is unresolved. Germline CDR1 reads LNHDA; CDR2 reads SQIVND (reference sequence). The CDR3 totals 13 residues. The CDR3 DNA is TGTGTCAGTAGTATTCAAACGCCCGGGGAGCTGTTTTTT. It specifies CVSSIQTPGELFF.

This clonotype was recorded many times. The chain combines TRBV6-1 with TRBJ1-5, with D unresolved. V lost 7 bases, J lost 5 bases, and 15 bases lay in between. CDR3 length equals 14 residues. Germline V CDR1 and CDR2: MNHNS, SASEGT. The DNA of the CDR3 is TGTGCCAGCACCCACCCGGGGTATGATCAGCCCCAGCATTTT. Its protein product is CASTHPGYDQPQHF.